The TCR beta chain described here comes from a study of T cells in Graves' hyperthyroidism and ophthalmopathy. The germline gives CDR1 SGDLS, CDR2 YYNGEE. Trimming shortened V by 3 bases and J by 5 bases, and 17 bases separated the two germline ends. The CDR3 runs to 15 residues. Study-wide results and caveats: Most thyroid clonotypes expanded above 0.001 were also detected in blood. Through a model of 13 V-J features, ophthalmopathy was separated from stable hyperthyroidism.

Researchers barred patients who had uncontrolled infection, other autoimmune disease, pregnancy or lactation. Fresh peripheral blood, roughly 10 ml, was the source of the PBMCs. Amplification of TCR beta CDR3 regions was performed using RNA transcripts as template. The HTBI primer set served for first-round RT-PCR of the TCR CDR3. MiXCR, run by TCRdb on the multiplex PCR reads, gives a single entry per CDR3 protein. The table lists over 700,000 distinct CDR3 sequences, around 38% of them singletons. This clonotype showed up many times. What it binds is unknown. The chain couples TRBV9 to TRBJ1-2, with D unresolved. This receptor was taken from a man aged 18 to 30 with Graves' hyperthyroidism. The sample taken for sequencing was blood. The DNA of the CDR3 is TGTGCCAGCAGCGCCACACTAGACGGATATTATGGCTACACCTTC. Amino acid sequence: CASSATLDGYYGYTF.